This TCR beta chain comes out of a study of prognosis after radiotherapy for stage I lung cancer. Study-wide background: The patients, all with stage I non-small cell lung cancer, were enrolled between April 2018 and early 2019. Study-level results: Patients given stereotactic body radiation therapy showed fewer unique TCR clones afterward, median roughly 10,000 versus 7,000. Tumor specificity of expanded TCR clones went undetermined.

V trimming: 4 bases; J trimming: 2 bases; junction bases outside the gene matches: 5. The CDR3 runs 15 residues. Per germline, CDR1 MNHNS and CDR2 SASEGT. This clonotype was seen ten or more times. Its antigen is not identified. CDR3 of TCR beta was amplified from genomic DNA via a two-round multiplex PCR. For every TRBV and TRBJ gene, a specific primer was used in first-round PCR. From the multiplex PCR reads, TCRdb called clonotypes with MiXCR, one entry per CDR3 protein. The table has approximately 41,000 distinct CDR3 sequences, around a quarter seen once; the top ten hold less than 30%. This chain links TRBV6-1 with TRBJ1-2, with 9 bases lining up with TRBD1. The TCR comes from a donor older than 45 with non-small cell lung cancer. The input for sequencing was PBMCs, taken before or after stereotactic body radiation therapy (not recorded which). The CDR3 region has the DNA TGTGCCAGCAGTGCCCGGACAGGGGCGAACTATGGCTACACCTTC. Its translation is CASSARTGANYGYTF.